This T cell receptor beta chain originates from a study of blood T cell repertoires in COVID-19. About the research overall: The United States, Italy and Spain provided the acute and convalescent COVID-19 samples.

Here immunoSEQ multiplex PCR was the method, and the copy in TCRdb shows in-frame clones only, minus some. The repertoire includes 150,000 or so clones, roughly 80% of them detected once, and approximately 14% sits in the top ten. CDR3 size: 14 residues. V was clipped by 5 bases and J by 6 bases, with 13 bases between them. Germline-derived CDR1 and CDR2 are SGHTA and FQGTGA. The sequencing input was peripheral blood. The TCR was taken from a man aged 18-30 years with active or convalescent COVID-19. V is TRBV7-3 and J is TRBJ2-2, with a weak D call TRBD1 (6 bases). CDR3 sequence: CASSRRTDAGELFF. The CDR3 nucleotides are TGTGCCAGCAGCAGACGGACAGACGCCGGGGAGCTGTTTTTT.